These T cell receptor beta chains were read from a single sample in a study of shared clonotypes between healthy human individuals. The table came from immunoSEQ multiplex PCR; TCRdb's copy has only in-frame clones and leaves some out. The table records millions of clones, more than 90% of them present only once. The specimen was naive CD4+ T cells sorted from blood. Receptor source: a man between 18 and 35 years old in good health. Both conserved end residues are trimmed from each CDR3. D genes are given only for firm matches.

TRBJ2-5	TRBV20-1	NA	SARLAETQY
TRBJ1-1	TRBV4-3	TRBD1	ASSPDWDRGTEAF
TRBJ1-6	TRBV6-6	NA	ASRDRGSPLH
TRBJ2-3	TRBV28	TRBD1	ASSSWDRGGTDTQY
TRBJ1-6	TRBV14	TRBD1	ASSQRRDRANSPLH
TRBJ2-3	TRBV5-6	TRBD2	ASSLEGLATSRTDTQY
TRBJ2-5	TRBV6-1	NA	ASREKQGTQY
TRBJ2-2	TRBV18	TRBD1	ASSSGTGASGELF
TRBJ2-4	TRBV5-4	TRBD1	ASSSGQGEGGPQY
TRBJ1-3	TRBV4-3	NA	ASSQELWGSLSGNTIY
TRBJ2-1	TRBV9	TRBD1	ASSGPGQYNEQF
TRBJ2-7	TRBV11-2	TRBD1	ASSLAPGQGFSHEQY
TRBJ2-1	TRBV28	NA	ASSLQRVSYNEQF
TRBJ2-7	TRBV4-1	TRBD2	ASSQMAGVSYEQY
TRBJ1-4	TRBV18	NA	ASSPEVVATNEKLF
TRBJ2-7	TRBV2	NA	ASSGGLNLYEQY
TRBJ1-6	TRBV5-1	NA	ASSLNPPLEAVVVAPLH